Listed below are T cell receptor beta chains from one sample, sequenced in a study of cytomegalovirus exposure and HLA in healthy donors. This table comes from immunoSEQ multiplex PCR, and its TCRdb copy is limited to in-frame clones, with some not included. Among fewer than 55,000 clones listed, around 72% were seen once. The sample was PBMCs. The receptors come from a woman aged 50 to 65 in good health and CMV-seropositive. CDR3s include the opening cysteine and the closing phenylalanine or tryptophan. A D gene is named only where the DNA matches it firmly. The size field is filled for only some rows; it gives once, few, many or a size class.

j_gene | abundance | d_gene | len | v_gene | CDR3nt | CDR3aa
TRBJ2-1 | NA | TRBD2 | 17 | TRBV7-2 | TGTGCCAGCAGCTTAATGGCGGGAGCGGAATCCTACAATGAGCAGTTCTTC | CASSLMAGAESYNEQFF
TRBJ1-1 | NA | TRBD1 | 13 | TRBV7-2 | TGTGCCAGCAGCTTAGCGCAGGGGGAGGAAGCTTTCTTT | CASSLAQGEEAFF
TRBJ2-5 | once | TRBD2 | 18 | TRBV5-1 | TGCGCCAGCAGCCCGGTAGGGCTAGCGGGGGGAGTAGCGGAGACCCAGTACTTC | CASSPVGLAGGVAETQYF
TRBJ2-5 | NA | NA | 15 | TRBV5-4 | TGTGCCAGCAGTTCCCGGTCCAGGGACCAAGAGACCCAGTACTTC | CASSSRSRDQETQYF
TRBJ2-3 | NA | NA | 15 | TRBV5-1 | TGCGCCAGCAGCGATCGCGGTGTTAGCACAGATACGCAGTATTTT | CASSDRGVSTDTQYF
TRBJ1-4 | NA | NA | 16 | TRBV7-6 | TGTGCCAGCAGCTTCACCGGGGAGGGAACTAATGAAAAACTGTTTTTT | CASSFTGEGTNEKLFF
TRBJ1-6 | NA | TRBD1 | 14 | TRBV19 | TGTGCCAGTAGGCCCGGGACAGGGAATTCACCCCTCCACTTT | CASRPGTGNSPLHF
TRBJ2-7 | NA | TRBD2 | 12 | TRBV2 | TGTGCCAGCAGGCTAGCGGGAGGCGAGCAGTACTTC | CASRLAGGEQYF
TRBJ1-1 | NA | NA | 13 | TRBV6-1 | TGTGCCAGCATTACTACGGGGTGGACTGAAGCTTTCTTT | CASITTGWTEAFF
TRBJ2-2 | NA | NA | 16 | TRBV6-5 | TGTGCCAGCAGTTATGAGACAGCACAGAACACCGGGGAGCTGTTTTTT | CASSYETAQNTGELFF
TRBJ1-2 | NA | NA | 11 | TRBV28 | TGTGCCAGTCAGGGTAACTATGGCTACACCTTC | CASQGNYGYTF